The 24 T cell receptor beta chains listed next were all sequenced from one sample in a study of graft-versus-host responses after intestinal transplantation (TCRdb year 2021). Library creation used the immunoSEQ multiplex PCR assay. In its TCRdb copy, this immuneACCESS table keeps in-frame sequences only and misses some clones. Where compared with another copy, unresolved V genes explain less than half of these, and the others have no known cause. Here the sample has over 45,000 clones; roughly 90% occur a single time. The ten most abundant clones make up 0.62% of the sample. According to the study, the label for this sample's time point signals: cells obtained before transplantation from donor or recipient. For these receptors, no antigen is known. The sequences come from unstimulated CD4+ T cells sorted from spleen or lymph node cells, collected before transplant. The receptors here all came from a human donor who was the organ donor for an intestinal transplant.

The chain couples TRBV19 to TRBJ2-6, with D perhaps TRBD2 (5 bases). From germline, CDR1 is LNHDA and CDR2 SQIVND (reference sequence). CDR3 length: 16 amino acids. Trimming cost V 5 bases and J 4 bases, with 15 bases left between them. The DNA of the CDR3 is TGTGCCAGTAGTCGTACACGGGATGCCGGGGCCAACGTCCTGACTTTC. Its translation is CASSRTRDAGANVLTF.

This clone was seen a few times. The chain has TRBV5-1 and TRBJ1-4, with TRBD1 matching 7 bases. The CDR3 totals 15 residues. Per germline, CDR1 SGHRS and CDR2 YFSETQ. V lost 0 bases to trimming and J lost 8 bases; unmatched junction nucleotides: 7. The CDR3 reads CASSLVGGAGEKLFF. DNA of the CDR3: TGCGCCAGCAGCTTGGTAGGGGGCGCGGGGGAAAAACTGTTTTTT.

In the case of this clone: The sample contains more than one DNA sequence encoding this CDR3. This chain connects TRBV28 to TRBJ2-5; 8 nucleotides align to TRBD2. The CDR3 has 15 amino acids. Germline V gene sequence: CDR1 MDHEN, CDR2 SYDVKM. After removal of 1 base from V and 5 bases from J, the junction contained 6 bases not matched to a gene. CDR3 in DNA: TGTGCCAGCAGTTTATCGGGGGGGCGCGGGGAGACCCAGTACTTC. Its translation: CASSLSGGRGETQYF. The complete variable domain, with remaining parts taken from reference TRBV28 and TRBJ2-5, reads DVKVTQSSRYLVKRTGEKVFLECVQDMDHENMFWYRQDPGLGLRLIYFSYDVKMKEKGDIPEGYSVSREKKERFSLILESASTNQTSMYLCASSLSGGRGETQYFGPGTRLLVL.

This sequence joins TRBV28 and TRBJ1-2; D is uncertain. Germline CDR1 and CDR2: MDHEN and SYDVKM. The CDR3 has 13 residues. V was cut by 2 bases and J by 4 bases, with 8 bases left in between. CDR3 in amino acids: CASSLALRYGYTF. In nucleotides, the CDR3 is TGTGCCAGCAGTTTAGCGTTACGCTATGGCTACACCTTC.

CDR3: CASSYRGAGNEKLFF. The CDR3 DNA reads TGTGCCAGCAGTTACCGGGGGGCGGGTAATGAAAAACTGTTTTTT. This rearrangement joins TRBV6-5 to TRBJ1-4; a possible D gene is TRBD1 (6 bases). This CDR3 has 15 amino acids. V lost 2 bases and J 4 bases, leaving 11 bases between the germline ends. Germline V CDR1 and CDR2: MNHEY, SVGAGI.

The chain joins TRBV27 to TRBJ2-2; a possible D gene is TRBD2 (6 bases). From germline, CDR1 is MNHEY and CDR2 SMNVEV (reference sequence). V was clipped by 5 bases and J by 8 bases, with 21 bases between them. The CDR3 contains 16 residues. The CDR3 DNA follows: TGTGCCAGCAGTACCAATCGACCGGCGGGATTTGGGGAGCTGTTTTTT. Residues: CASSTNRPAGFGELFF.

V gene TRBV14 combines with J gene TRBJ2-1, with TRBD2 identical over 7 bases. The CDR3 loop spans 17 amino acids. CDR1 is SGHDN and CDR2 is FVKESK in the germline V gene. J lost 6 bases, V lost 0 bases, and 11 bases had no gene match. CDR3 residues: CASSQDAQRDYFNEQFF. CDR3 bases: TGTGCCAGCAGCCAAGATGCTCAGCGGGACTACTTCAATGAGCAGTTCTTC.

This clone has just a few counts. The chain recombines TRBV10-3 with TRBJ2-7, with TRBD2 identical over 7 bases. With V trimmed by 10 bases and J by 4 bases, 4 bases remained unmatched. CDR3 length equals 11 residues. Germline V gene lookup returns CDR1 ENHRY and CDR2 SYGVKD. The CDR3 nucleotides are TGTGCCAGCCGGGACTATTACGAGCAGTACTTC. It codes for CASRDYYEQYF.

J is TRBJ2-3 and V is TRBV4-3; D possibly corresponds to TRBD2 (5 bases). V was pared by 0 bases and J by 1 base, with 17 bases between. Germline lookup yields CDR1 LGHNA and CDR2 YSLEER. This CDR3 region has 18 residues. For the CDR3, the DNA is TGCGCCAGCAGCCAAGACCTACGGACGGACTTGGGCACAGATACGCAGTATTTT. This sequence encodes CASSQDLRTDLGTDTQYF.

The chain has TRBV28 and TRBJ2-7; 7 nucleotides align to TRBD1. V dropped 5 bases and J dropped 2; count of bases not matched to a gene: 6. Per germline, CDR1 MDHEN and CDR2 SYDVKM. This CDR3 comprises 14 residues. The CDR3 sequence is CASSDPGQTYEQYF. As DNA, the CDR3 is TGTGCCAGCAGTGACCCGGGACAGACCTACGAGCAGTACTTC.

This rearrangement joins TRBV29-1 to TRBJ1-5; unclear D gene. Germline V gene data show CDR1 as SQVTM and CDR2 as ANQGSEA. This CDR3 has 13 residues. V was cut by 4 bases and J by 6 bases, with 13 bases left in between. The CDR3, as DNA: TGCAGCGTTGCTCAGGACGGGATTCAGCCCCAGCATTTT. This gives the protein CSVAQDGIQPQHF. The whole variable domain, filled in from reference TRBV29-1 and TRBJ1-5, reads SAVISQKPSRDICQRGTSLTIQCQVDSQVTMMFWYRQQPGQSLTLIATANQGSEATYESGFVIDKFPISRPNLTFSTLTVSNMSPEDSSIYLCSVAQDGIQPQHFGDGTRLSIL.

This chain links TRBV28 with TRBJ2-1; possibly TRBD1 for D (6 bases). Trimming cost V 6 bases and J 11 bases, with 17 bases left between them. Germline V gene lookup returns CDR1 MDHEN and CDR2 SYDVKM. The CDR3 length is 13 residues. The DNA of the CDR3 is TGTGCCAGCAGCGGCAGGGGTCTGCATCAGCAGTTCTTC. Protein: CASSGRGLHQQFF.

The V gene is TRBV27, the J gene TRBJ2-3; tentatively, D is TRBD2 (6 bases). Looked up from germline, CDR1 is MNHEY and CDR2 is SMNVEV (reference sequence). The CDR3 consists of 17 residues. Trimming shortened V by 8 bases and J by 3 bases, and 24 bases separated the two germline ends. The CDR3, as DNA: TGTGCCAGCGGCTACACGAGGAGGGCCGGTATTACAGATACGCAGTATTTT. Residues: CASGYTRRAGITDTQYF.

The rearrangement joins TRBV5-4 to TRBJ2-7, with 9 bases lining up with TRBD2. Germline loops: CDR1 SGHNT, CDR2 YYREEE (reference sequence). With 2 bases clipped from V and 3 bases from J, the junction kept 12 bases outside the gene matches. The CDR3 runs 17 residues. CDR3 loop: CASSLTRLAGTYYEQYF. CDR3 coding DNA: TGTGCCAGCAGCTTAACCCGGCTAGCGGGGACCTACTACGAGCAGTACTTC.

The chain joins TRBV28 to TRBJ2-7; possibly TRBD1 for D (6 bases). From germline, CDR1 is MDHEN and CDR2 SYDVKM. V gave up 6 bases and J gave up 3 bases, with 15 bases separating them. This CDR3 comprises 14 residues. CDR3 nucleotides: TGTGCCAGCAGCGCCGGGACACTCCACTACGAGCAGTACTTC. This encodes CASSAGTLHYEQYF. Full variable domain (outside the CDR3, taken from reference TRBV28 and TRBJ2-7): DVKVTQSSRYLVKRTGEKVFLECVQDMDHENMFWYRQDPGLGLRLIYFSYDVKMKEKGDIPEGYSVSREKKERFSLILESASTNQTSMYLCASSAGTLHYEQYFGPGTRLTVT.

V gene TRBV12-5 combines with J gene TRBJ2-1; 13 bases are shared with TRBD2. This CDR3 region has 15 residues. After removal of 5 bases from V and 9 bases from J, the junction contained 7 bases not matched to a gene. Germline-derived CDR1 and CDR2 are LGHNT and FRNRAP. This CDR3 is CASGRTSGGASEQFF. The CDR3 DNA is TGTGCTAGTGGTCGTACTAGCGGGGGGGCAAGTGAGCAGTTCTTC.

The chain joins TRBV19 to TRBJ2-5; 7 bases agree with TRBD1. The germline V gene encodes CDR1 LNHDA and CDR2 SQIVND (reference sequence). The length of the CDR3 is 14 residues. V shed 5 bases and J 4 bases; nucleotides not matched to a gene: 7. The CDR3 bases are TGTGCCAGTAGTTTACAGGGGCACACAGAGACCCAGTACTTC. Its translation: CASSLQGHTETQYF.

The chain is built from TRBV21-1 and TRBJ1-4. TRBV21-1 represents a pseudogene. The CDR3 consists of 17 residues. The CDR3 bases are TGTGCCAGCAGCAAAGCAGGTTCACGGGGGTCTGATGAAAAACTGTTTTTT. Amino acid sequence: CASSKAGSRGSDEKLFF.

The CDR3 bases are TGTGCCATCAGTGAACAGGGGGGCCGGGACATTCAGTACTTC. Translating gives CAISEQGGRDIQYF. V and J are TRBV10-3 and TRBJ2-4; TRBD1 agrees at 8 bases. V gave up 3 bases and J gave up 8 bases; unmatched junction bases: 6. Germline CDR1 reads ENHRY; CDR2 reads SYGVKD. CDR3 size: 14 residues.

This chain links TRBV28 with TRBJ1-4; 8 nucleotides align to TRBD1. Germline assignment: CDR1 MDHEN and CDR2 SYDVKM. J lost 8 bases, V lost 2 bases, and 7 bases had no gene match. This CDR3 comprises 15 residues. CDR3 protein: CASSLQGAVAEKLFF. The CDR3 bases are TGTGCCAGCAGTTTACAGGGGGCGGTTGCCGAAAAACTGTTTTTT.

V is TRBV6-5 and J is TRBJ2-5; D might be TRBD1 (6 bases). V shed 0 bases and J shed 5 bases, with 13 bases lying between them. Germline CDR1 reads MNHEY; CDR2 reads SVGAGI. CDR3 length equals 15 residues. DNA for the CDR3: TGTGCCAGCAGTTACTCAGGCAGGGGCCGGGAGACCCAGTACTTC. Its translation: CASSYSGRGRETQYF.

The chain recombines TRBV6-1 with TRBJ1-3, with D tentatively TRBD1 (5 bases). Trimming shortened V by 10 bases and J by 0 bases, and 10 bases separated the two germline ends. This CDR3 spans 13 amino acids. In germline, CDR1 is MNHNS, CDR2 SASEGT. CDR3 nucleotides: TGTGCCATCAGACAGAACTCTGGAAACACCATATATTTT. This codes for CAIRQNSGNTIYF.

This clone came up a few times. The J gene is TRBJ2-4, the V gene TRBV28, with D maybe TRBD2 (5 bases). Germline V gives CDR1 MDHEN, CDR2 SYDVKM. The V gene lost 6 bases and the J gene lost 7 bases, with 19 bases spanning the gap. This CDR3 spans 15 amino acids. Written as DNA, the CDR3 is TGTGCCAGCAGCCACCCCGGGCCAGGCGGGAACATTCAGTACTTC. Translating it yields CASSHPGPGGNIQYF.

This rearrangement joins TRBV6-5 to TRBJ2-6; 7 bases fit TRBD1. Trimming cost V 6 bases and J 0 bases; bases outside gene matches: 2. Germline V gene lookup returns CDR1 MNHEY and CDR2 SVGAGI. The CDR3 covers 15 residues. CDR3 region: CASRTGSSGANVLTF. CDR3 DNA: TGTGCCAGCAGGACAGGGAGCTCTGGGGCCAACGTCCTGACTTTC.